The rows below give T cell receptor beta chains drawn from one sample of a study of blood T cells in healthy people across ages. In TCRdb, the 5' RACE reads were re-called with MiXCR into one record per CDR3 protein. The table lists under 2 million distinct CDR3 sequences, roughly 32% of them singletons. Sequenced material: blood. These receptors all come from a woman aged 30 to 39 in good health. Each CDR3 is given without its conserved first and last residue. Fields, in order: clone size, V gene, D gene, J gene, CDR3 protein. A D gene is named only where the DNA matches it firmly. Clone size is stated in some rows and not others, as once, few, many or a class when expanded.

many,TRBV29-1,TRBD1,TRBJ1-1,SVEAQGDTEAF
NA,TRBV7-6,NA,TRBJ1-1,ASRARVGRDAEAF
NA,TRBV7-2,NA,NA,ASSDFVLRGSYEQY
few,TRBV12-3/TRBV12-4,TRBD1,TRBJ1-5,ASSLTQGAIQPQH
NA,TRBV11-2,NA,TRBJ2-5,ASSLFAVTGEQY
NA,TRBV5-1,TRBD2,TRBJ2-3,ATRIGGTSTDTQY
many,TRBV7-9,NA,TRBJ1-2,ASSPGGGYGYT
once,TRBV12-3/TRBV12-4,NA,TRBJ2-7,ASSLSQKPYEQY
NA,TRBV11-2,NA,TRBJ2-7,ASSQPIGEQY
NA,TRBV9,TRBD2,TRBJ2-5,ASSPEGLGFRETQY
NA,TRBV14,NA,TRBJ2-3,ASSHRDTQY
few,TRBV9,TRBD2,TRBJ2-1,ASSVVGAGGPVGNNEQF
NA,TRBV2,NA,TRBJ1-1,ASGKTRTYTEAF
few,TRBV11-2,NA,TRBJ2-6,ASSQSGVYSGANVLT
NA,TRBV6-6,NA,TRBJ2-1,ASRPLTGPLHNEQF
few,TRBV4-2,NA,TRBJ1-1,ASSQNQRSTEAF
once,TRBV7-2,NA,TRBJ2-7,ASSLKTGRSYEQY
NA,TRBV21-1,NA,TRBJ1-1,ASSLTGTSDTEAF
few,TRBV6-1,TRBD2,TRBJ2-4,ASSEQAGAGIQY
NA,TRBV19,NA,TRBJ2-7,ASSKAHWQEGYEQY
once,TRBV5-6,TRBD2,TRBJ2-1,ASSARTSGRTLLGQF
few,TRBV5-6,NA,TRBJ2-6,ASRGEAGANVLT
many,TRBV7-2,TRBD1,TRBJ2-7,ASSATGTGTGY
NA,TRBV3-1,NA,TRBJ2-5,ASSQVVNSRETQY
NA,TRBV11-2,TRBD2,TRBJ2-1,ASSLDRWLAGAFNEQF
NA,TRBV7-2,TRBD2,TRBJ2-5,ASSSPLAAQETQY
NA,TRBV7-6,NA,TRBJ2-5,ASSLETGTQETQY
few,TRBV12-3/TRBV12-4,TRBD1,TRBJ1-5,ASSLFDRGSNQPQH
many,TRBV10-3,NA,TRBJ2-7,AIRSDYSYEQY
few,TRBV20-1,NA,TRBJ1-6,SARDSGPQNSPLH
NA,TRBV12-3/TRBV12-4,NA,TRBJ1-1,ASRGSGRAWLAF
NA,TRBV20-1,TRBD1,TRBJ1-5,SAGQGAVMGSNQPQH
many,TRBV4-2,NA,TRBJ2-1,ASSQGGRDSYNEQF
few,TRBV6-1,TRBD1,TRBJ2-7,ASMTRRDRGSYEQY
NA,TRBV20-1,TRBD1,TRBJ2-3,SRDRRGTDTQY
NA,TRBV20-1,NA,TRBJ2-1,SAEKGYNEQF
NA,TRBV10-3,NA,TRBJ1-2,AIIPGKGGYGYT
few,TRBV3-1,NA,TRBJ1-1,ASSQLRGNTEAF
NA,TRBV10-3,NA,TRBJ2-1,AISESWVNEQF
NA,TRBV5-1,NA,TRBJ2-3,ASSLVTDAQY
NA,TRBV5-5,NA,TRBJ2-2,ASSRGHLNTGELF
few,TRBV7-2,NA,TRBJ1-1,ASSLPGRGRVTEAF
few,TRBV30,NA,TRBJ1-5,AWSVRGRGEYQPQH
few,TRBV11-2,TRBD1,TRBJ1-2,ASSLVGTEEDGYT
NA,TRBV5-1,NA,TRBJ2-3,ASSSSEADTQY
NA,TRBV2,NA,TRBJ2-1,ASREDKVRNEQF
few,TRBV11-2,TRBD2,TRBJ2-1,ASRRPPPGGHYNEQF
NA,TRBV11-2,NA,TRBJ2-4,ASSLVLVGPDEQY
NA,TRBV5-1,NA,TRBJ1-1,ASSTDRQYTEAF
few,TRBV10-3,NA,TRBJ1-2,AISESLGYDNGYT
few,TRBV5-1,NA,TRBJ2-5,ASSLPREETQY
many,TRBV4-2,NA,TRBJ2-1,ASSQDKGVYNEQF
many,TRBV10-3,NA,TRBJ2-3,AISEPQGSGTDTQY
once,TRBV27,TRBD1,TRBJ2-6,ASSKGQISGADVLT